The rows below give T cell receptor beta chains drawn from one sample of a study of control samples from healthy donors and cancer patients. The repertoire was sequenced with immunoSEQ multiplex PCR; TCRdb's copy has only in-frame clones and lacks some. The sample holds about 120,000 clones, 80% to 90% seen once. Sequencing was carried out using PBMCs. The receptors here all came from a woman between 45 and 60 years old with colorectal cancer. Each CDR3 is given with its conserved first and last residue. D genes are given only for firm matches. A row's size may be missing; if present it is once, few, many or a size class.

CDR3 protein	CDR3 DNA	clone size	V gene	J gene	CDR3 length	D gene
CASSIGGDGYTF	TGTGCCAGTAGTATTGGGGGAGATGGCTACACCTTC	-	TRBV19	TRBJ1-2	12	-
CASSYGHQETQYF	TGTGCCAGCAGCTACGGACATCAAGAGACCCAGTACTTC	-	TRBV7-3	TRBJ2-5	13	-
CASAIVRAGELFF	TGTGCCAGCGCTATCGTTCGCGCCGGGGAGCTGTTTTTT	-	TRBV2	TRBJ2-2	13	-
CASSQPSGTELYGYTF	TGTGCCAGTAGCCAACCGTCCGGGACAGAACTCTATGGCTACACCTTC	-	TRBV19	TRBJ1-2	16	TRBD1
CASTFSLSSYEQYF	TGTGCCAGCACCTTCTCCTTAAGCTCCTACGAGCAGTACTTC	-	TRBV7-8	TRBJ2-7	14	-
CASSFDRSSYEQYF	TGTGCCAGCAGTTTTGACAGGAGCTCCTACGAGCAGTACTTC	few	TRBV2	TRBJ2-7	14	-
CASSAGLAGEADTQYF	TGTGCCAGCAGTGCTGGACTAGCGGGAGAGGCAGATACGCAGTATTTT	-	TRBV2	TRBJ2-3	16	TRBD2
CASTNARNRGLGEKLFF	TGTGCCAGCACCAATGCGCGGAACAGGGGGCTTGGTGAAAAACTGTTTTTT	few	TRBV5-8	TRBJ1-4	17	TRBD1
CASSLRDRGNGNYGYTF	TGTGCCAGCAGTCTCCGGGACAGGGGTAACGGTAACTATGGCTACACCTTC	-	TRBV27	TRBJ1-2	17	TRBD1
CASSIGGFDTEAFF	TGCGCCAGCAGCATAGGGGGGTTTGACACTGAAGCTTTCTTT	-	TRBV5-1	TRBJ1-1	14	-